The 32 T cell receptor beta chains given below trace back to one sample, sequenced in a study of T cell responses to AZD1222 COVID-19 vaccine. Using immunoSEQ multiplex PCR, the repertoire was profiled, and TCRdb retains in-frame clones only, with some absent. The sample carries some 100,000 clones, roughly 90% recorded once. The sequences come from peripheral blood, collected on day 0 of MenACWY control vaccination. The receptors were gathered from an adult in good health.

The chain carries TRBV2 and TRBJ2-7, with D possibly called TRBD1 or TRBD2 (5 bases each). Between the trimmed V and J ends, which lost 6 bases and 5 bases, there was a span of 14 bases. Germline lookup yields CDR1 SNHLY and CDR2 FYNNEI. The CDR3 loop spans 13 amino acids. The CDR3 loop is CASRRDASNEQYF. The CDR3, as DNA: TGTGCCAGCAGGAGGGACGCATCCAACGAGCAGTACTTC. Looking up the rest from reference TRBV2 and TRBJ2-7 gives the full variable domain: EPEVTQTPSHQVTQMGQEVILRCVPISNHLYFYWYRQILGQKVEFLVSFYNNEISEKSEIFDDQFSVERPDGSNFTLKIRSTKLEDSAMYFCASRRDASNEQYFGPGTRLTVT.

This chain connects TRBV19 to TRBJ1-6; 7 nucleotides align to TRBD1. The CDR3 contains 15 residues. Trimming at V came to 3 bases and at J to 10 bases, leaving 9 bases not matched to a gene. Germline loops: CDR1 LNHDA, CDR2 SQIVND (reference sequence). CDR3 protein: CASSIGRTGLSPLHF. The CDR3 nucleotides read TGTGCCAGTAGTATCGGGAGGACAGGACTCTCACCCCTCCACTTT.

This clone showed up just once. J is TRBJ1-2 and V is TRBV28; a possible D gene is TRBD1 (5 bases). There are 12 residues in the CDR3. V lost 6 bases and J 7 bases, leaving 12 bases between the germline ends. Germline CDR1 MDHEN, CDR2 SYDVKM. CDR3 DNA: TGTGCCAGCAGGTCGGGGGTAATTGGCTACACCTTC. Amino acids: CASRSGVIGYTF.

The CDR3 spells CASSLGQGANQPQHF. The CDR3 nucleotides read TGTGCCAGCAGCTTGGGACAGGGGGCGAATCAGCCCCAGCATTTT. The chain links TRBV11-2 to TRBJ1-5; 12 bases align to TRBD1. Germline lookup yields CDR1 SGHAT and CDR2 FQNNGV. The CDR3 is 15 amino acids. V trimming: 3 bases; J trimming: 4 bases; junction bases outside the gene matches: 1. Looking up the rest from reference TRBV11-2 and TRBJ1-5 gives the full variable domain: EAGVAQSPRYKIIEKRQSVAFWCNPISGHATLYWYQQILGQGPKLLIQFQNNGVVDDSQLPKDRFSAERLKGVDSTLKIQPAKLEDSAVYLCASSLGQGANQPQHFGDGTRLSIL.

The chain couples TRBV15 to TRBJ2-7, with 12 bases fitting TRBD2. Germline CDR1 is LNHNV and CDR2 is YYDKDF (reference sequence). V lost 1 base to trimming and J lost 12 bases; unmatched junction nucleotides: 7. The CDR3 is made up of 14 amino acids. The CDR3 DNA sequence: TGTGCCACCAGCAGAGGACTAGCGGGAGAACTCCTGTACTTC. The encoded protein is CATSRGLAGELLYF.

This chain joins TRBV5-4 and TRBJ2-2; a weak D match, TRBD2 (6 bases). This CDR3 is 15 amino acids long. The germline gives CDR1 SGHNT, CDR2 YYREEE (reference sequence). V was shortened by 2 bases and J by 7 bases, with 15 bases between the two germline ends. The CDR3 DNA reads TGTGCCAGCAGCTTATCTCGAGGGGAGGTCGGGGAGCTGTTTTTT. This translates into CASSLSRGEVGELFF.

The J gene is TRBJ2-3, the V gene TRBV6-6; the D is unclear. The germline CDR1 and CDR2 sequences are MNHNY and SVGAGI (reference sequence). V shed 2 bases and J shed 12 bases, with 12 bases lying between them. This CDR3 is 12 amino acids long. The CDR3 reads CASSYQEPAQYF. CDR3 nucleotide sequence: TGTGCCAGCAGTTACCAAGAGCCGGCTCAGTATTTT.

The rearrangement links TRBV27 to TRBJ1-4; D might be TRBD1 (5 bases). Germline V gene sequence: CDR1 MNHEY, CDR2 SMNVEV (reference sequence). CDR3 length: 15 amino acids. Trimming stripped 5 bases from V and 0 bases from J, with 10 bases between. CDR3 amino acids: CASSQTGATNEKLFF. DNA of the CDR3: TGTGCCAGCAGTCAAACAGGTGCAACTAATGAAAAACTGTTTTTT.

The CDR3 DNA follows: TGTGCCAGTAGTATAGCCAGGGCTAACGAGCAGTACTTC. Amino acid sequence: CASSIARANEQYF. This chain connects TRBV19 to TRBJ2-7; D possibly corresponds to TRBD1 (5 bases). The V end lost 1 base, the J end lost 5 bases, and 9 bases lay between the germline ends. The CDR3 length is 13 residues. From germline, CDR1 is LNHDA and CDR2 SQIVND (reference sequence).

V usage is TRBV6-5 and J usage is TRBJ1-2, with unresolved D. This CDR3 is 13 amino acids long. Trimming removed 3 bases from V and 4 bases from J, with 9 bases in between. Per the germline V gene, CDR1 is MNHEY and CDR2 is SVGAGI. The CDR3 DNA reads TGTGCCAGCAGTTATGTGAGCCCCTATGGCTACACCTTC. Translation gives CASSYVSPYGYTF.

The V gene is TRBV24-1, the J gene TRBJ2-7; D call uncertain. The CDR3 length is 15 residues. Between the trimmed V and J ends, which lost 4 bases and 2 bases, there was a span of 14 bases. From germline, CDR1 is KGHDR and CDR2 SFDVKD. The CDR3 reads CATSDPLTAAYEQYF. In DNA, the CDR3 is TGTGCCACCAGTGACCCGCTGACCGCCGCCTACGAGCAGTACTTC.

This chain connects TRBV5-4 to TRBJ1-1; D is ambiguous. The CDR3 has 13 residues. Germline-derived CDR1 and CDR2 are SGHNT and YYREEE (reference sequence). The germline V and J ends were trimmed by 0 bases and 3 bases, with 6 bases remaining between them. Here the CDR3 DNA reads TGTGCCAGCAGCTTGGTTTTTGACACTGAAGCTTTCTTT. It specifies CASSLVFDTEAFF.

The rearrangement uses TRBV4-3 and TRBJ2-7; the D gene is possibly TRBD1 (6 bases). The CDR3 consists of 16 residues. CDR1 and CDR2 from the germline V gene are LGHNA and YSLEER. Trimming left V 0 bases short and J 4 bases short, with 16 bases between. The CDR3 is CASSQEIDRTLYEQYF. The CDR3 bases are TGCGCCAGCAGCCAAGAGATTGACAGGACCCTGTACGAGCAGTACTTC.

The CDR3 here is CAISESVVGQPQHF. CDR3 DNA: TGTGCCATCAGTGAGTCCGTTGTGGGTCAGCCCCAGCATTTT. The chain combines TRBV10-3 with TRBJ1-5; D is unclear. The CDR3 sequence is 14 residues long. Germline lookup yields CDR1 ENHRY and CDR2 SYGVKD. V lost 0 bases to trimming and J lost 6 bases, with 9 bases between them.

The chain links TRBV7-2 to TRBJ1-2; TRBD1 aligns across 7 bases. Germline loops: CDR1 SGHTA, CDR2 FQGNSA. This CDR3 has 14 residues. J lost 8 bases, V lost 4 bases, and 10 bases had no gene match. CDR3 bases: TGTGCCAGCAGCTCACGAGGACAGGACGGGGGCTACACCTTC. Protein sequence: CASSSRGQDGGYTF.

The chain couples TRBV19 to TRBJ2-7; TRBD1 agrees at 9 bases. V dropped 6 bases and J dropped 2; count of bases not matched to a gene: 11. The CDR3 has 16 amino acids. The germline CDR1 and CDR2 sequences are LNHDA and SQIVND (reference sequence). The CDR3 region has the DNA TGTGCCAGTAGGGTGAGCGGAGACAGGGGGGCCTACGAGCAGTACTTC. This translates into CASRVSGDRGAYEQYF.

The chain employs TRBV7-9 and TRBJ1-2; 7 bases fit TRBD1. Per germline, CDR1 SEHNR and CDR2 FQNEAQ (reference sequence). This CDR3 spans 19 amino acids. V trimming: 5 bases; J trimming: 2 bases; junction bases outside the gene matches: 20. CDR3 in DNA: TGTGCCAGCAGCCACCCCCCCGACAGGGTTTCGATATTAAACTATGGCTACACCTTC. This sequence encodes CASSHPPDRVSILNYGYTF.

The rearrangement uses TRBV7-3 and TRBJ2-3; 11 nucleotides match TRBD2. Germline CDR1 reads SGHTA; CDR2 reads FQGTGA. The CDR3 totals 17 residues. Trimming removed 5 bases from V and 0 bases from J; junction bases left unmatched: 7. CDR3 in DNA: TGTGCCAGCAGCCAAGGGACTAGCGGATATAGCACAGATACGCAGTATTTT. Residues: CASSQGTSGYSTDTQYF.

This chain connects TRBV6-4 to TRBJ1-6; TRBD1 is a possible D gene (5 bases). V lost 6 bases, J lost 7 bases, and 10 bases lay in between. The germline gives CDR1 MRHNA, CDR2 SNTAGT. The CDR3 spans 13 residues. The CDR3 sequence is CASRGDGNSPLHF. The CDR3 bases are TGTGCCAGCAGGGGGGACGGAAATTCACCCCTCCACTTT.

This clone was picked up one time. The rearrangement uses TRBV7-9 and TRBJ1-2; 7 bases match TRBD1. Unmatched junction bases numbered 9, after V lost 5 bases and J lost 6 bases. The V gene's germline CDR1 is SEHNR and CDR2 FQNEAQ (reference sequence). The CDR3 sequence is 14 residues long. The CDR3 coding sequence is TGTGCCAGCAGCACCAGGGGGTTGAGTCATGGCTACACCTTC. It translates to CASSTRGLSHGYTF.

The gene calls are TRBV3-1 (or the pseudogene TRBV3-2) and TRBJ1-4; D is perhaps TRBD1 (5 bases). CDR1 and CDR2 (germline): LGHDT, YNNKEL (reference sequence). Trimming stripped 10 bases from V and 2 bases from J, with 20 bases between. The CDR3 consists of 16 residues. In DNA, the CDR3 is TGTGCCACCGGAAAACCACCAGGGTCGACTAATGAAAAACTGTTTTTT. This codes for CATGKPPGSTNEKLFF.

The CDR3 is CASGPWASATEAFF. For the CDR3, the DNA is TGTGCCAGCGGACCCTGGGCGTCGGCCACTGAAGCTTTCTTT. The chain uses TRBV6-5 and TRBJ1-1; no clear D gene. The CDR3 covers 14 residues. Germline CDR1 is MNHEY and CDR2 is SVGAGI. The germline V and J ends were trimmed by 8 bases and 4 bases, with 17 bases remaining between them.

The J gene is TRBJ2-1, the V gene TRBV19, with a tentative D call TRBD2 (5 bases). Germline lookup yields CDR1 LNHDA and CDR2 SQIVND (reference sequence). The CDR3 covers 13 residues. The V end lost 6 bases, the J end lost 5 bases, and 11 bases lay between the germline ends. This CDR3 is CASRETGNNEQFF. CDR3 DNA: TGTGCCAGTAGGGAAACGGGGAACAATGAGCAGTTCTTC.

The chain links TRBV5-1 to TRBJ1-6; a weak D match, TRBD1 (6 bases). Trimming took off 0 bases at V and 7 bases at J, with 11 bases between the two ends. The CDR3 covers 15 residues. Germline lookup yields CDR1 SGHRS and CDR2 YFSETQ. CDR3 in amino acids: CASSLDGTLNSPLHF. CDR3 DNA sequence: TGCGCCAGCAGCTTGGACGGGACACTCAATTCACCCCTCCACTTT.

This chain connects TRBV13 to TRBJ1-1, with D unclear. Germline V gene data show CDR1 as PRHDT and CDR2 as FYEKMQ (reference sequence). Trimming took off 7 bases at V and 1 base at J, with 10 bases between the two ends. This CDR3 comprises 13 residues. CDR3 loop: CASIRVRNTEAFF. In nucleotides, the CDR3 is TGTGCCAGCATTAGGGTACGGAACACTGAAGCTTTCTTT.

V usage is TRBV6-4 and J usage is TRBJ1-6; the D is unclear. The germline gives CDR1 MRHNA, CDR2 SNTAGT. This CDR3 region has 14 residues. V shed 0 bases and J shed 7 bases, with 7 bases lying between them. The CDR3 DNA sequence: TGTGCCAGCAGTGACTCGCCCGGAAATTCACCCCTCCACTTT. Its translation is CASSDSPGNSPLHF.

V is TRBV5-6 and J is TRBJ2-1, with TRBD1 matching 9 bases. After removal of 2 bases from V and 4 bases from J, the junction contained 4 bases not matched to a gene. The germline CDR1 and CDR2 sequences are SGHDT and YYEEEE. This CDR3 is built from 15 residues. The CDR3 coding sequence is TGTGCCAGCAGCTTCGGGACAGGGAGGTACAATGAGCAGTTCTTC. Protein sequence: CASSFGTGRYNEQFF.

The chain has TRBV5-6 and TRBJ2-3; D possibly matches TRBD1 or TRBD2 (5 bases each). The CDR3 is 17 residues long. Germline assignment: CDR1 SGHDT and CDR2 YYEEEE. The V end lost 4 bases, the J end lost 0 bases, and 18 bases lay between the germline ends. The CDR3: CASSTGNRLTSTDTQYF. In DNA form, the CDR3 reads TGTGCCAGCAGCACAGGAAACCGACTAACTAGCACAGATACGCAGTATTTT.

V is TRBV18 and J is TRBJ2-2; D gene ambiguous. V was trimmed by 1 base and J by 7 bases, leaving 4 bases between them. The CDR3 runs to 12 residues. Germline V CDR1 and CDR2: KGHSH, LQKENI. CDR3 protein: CASSPQIGELFF. The DNA of the CDR3 is TGTGCCAGCTCACCACAGATCGGGGAGCTGTTTTTT. The entire variable domain, with the rest obtained from reference TRBV18 and TRBJ2-2, is as follows: NAGVMQNPRHLVRRRGQEARLRCSPMKGHSHVYWYRQLPEEGLKFMVYLQKENIIDESGMPKERFSAEFPKEGPSILRIQQVVRGDSAAYFCASSPQIGELFFGEGSRLTVL.

This clone was observed once. V and J are TRBV7-8 and TRBJ2-7; no clear D gene. Trimming stripped 5 bases from V and 4 bases from J, with 12 bases between. Germline V gene lookup returns CDR1 SGHVS and CDR2 FQNEAQ. The CDR3 runs to 13 residues. The CDR3 sequence is CASSTDSRYEQYF. DNA of the CDR3: TGTGCCAGCAGCACGGATTCTAGGTACGAGCAGTACTTC.

The J gene is TRBJ2-3, the V gene TRBV30; D possibly matches TRBD1 or TRBD2 (6 bases each). Germline-derived CDR1 and CDR2 are GTSNPN and SVGIG (reference sequence). The V end lost 7 bases, the J end lost 1 base, and 9 bases lay between the germline ends. The CDR3 runs 12 residues. This CDR3 reads CASRGGTDTQYF. DNA for the CDR3: TGTGCCTCAAGGGGGGGCACAGATACGCAGTATTTT.

The gene calls are TRBV11-2 and TRBJ1-2; the match to TRBD1 covers 7 bases. V was clipped by 5 bases and J by 6 bases; unmatched bases: 15. The CDR3 is 16 residues long. Germline CDR1 reads SGHAT; CDR2 reads FQNNGV. The CDR3 nucleotides are TGTGCCAGCAGCCCAATAAGGACAGGTTCTCGGGATGGCTACACCTTC. Its translation is CASSPIRTGSRDGYTF.